This passage covers 3 T cell receptor beta chains from one sample sequenced in a study of memory CD4+ T cells and cytomegalovirus serostatus. Measured with immunoSEQ multiplex PCR; TCRdb has only the in-frame clones, and not every one. The sample contains tens of thousands of clones, 60% to 80% of which appear only once. Single viable CD3+CD4+CD8-CD45RO+ cells were sorted as the memory CD4+ T cells. The sample taken for sequencing was memory CD4+ T cells from blood. These receptors were collected from an adult in good health and CMV-seronegative.

The V gene is TRBV5-1, the J gene TRBJ2-1; 8 bases match TRBD2. Germline CDR1 SGHRS, CDR2 YFSETQ. This CDR3 comprises 17 residues. V lost 4 bases to trimming and J lost 1 base; unmatched junction nucleotides: 10. The CDR3 DNA sequence: TGCGCCAGCAGCCCCGGGACTAGAATGGATTCCTACAATGAGCAGTTCTTC. Its translation is CASSPGTRMDSYNEQFF.

Only one count was recorded for this clone. This chain connects TRBV5-1 to TRBJ1-2; TRBD1 might be the D (5 bases). The CDR3 spans 13 residues. The germline V gene has CDR1 SGHRS and CDR2 YFSETQ. Trimming took 4 bases from V and 8 from J, leaving 15 bases between them. CDR3 residues: CASSDTGTDGYTF. The CDR3 nucleotides read TGCGCCAGCAGCGACACCGGGACCGACGGCTACACCTTC. Full variable domain (missing parts from reference TRBV5-1 and TRBJ1-2): KAGVTQTPRYLIKTRGQQVTLSCSPISGHRSVSWYQQTPGQGLQFLFEYFSETQRNKGNFPGRFSGRQFSNSRSEMNVSTLELGDSALYLCASSDTGTDGYTFGSGTRLTVV.

This rearrangement joins TRBV6-1 to TRBJ1-3, with D tentatively TRBD1 (5 bases). The CDR3 extends over 16 amino acids. CDR1 and CDR2 from the germline V gene are MNHNS and SASEGT. The V and J ends lost 3 bases and 2 bases respectively, with 14 bases between them. The CDR3, as DNA: TGTGCCAGCAGTGAGGGCCAGGGTTGGACTGGAAACACCATATATTTT. Its translation: CASSEGQGWTGNTIYF.